This is a list of T cell receptor beta chains from one sample in a study of T-cell reconstitution after alpha-beta-depleted transplantation in children. TCRdb passed the PCR reads through MiXCR, listing each CDR3 protein once. The sample carries approximately 300,000 distinct CDR3 sequences, just over 7.5% recorded once. Sample: peripheral blood, taken 360 days after TCRalphabeta/CD19-depleted stem cell transplant. These TCRs come from a female patient aged 2 to 10 who had a stem cell transplant for Fanconi anemia, so the T cells may come from the graft donor. Each CDR3 is given with its conserved first and last residue. A D gene is named only where the DNA matches it firmly. Rows may omit the clone size; those that give it use once, few, many or a size class.

V: TRBV9; D: TRBD1; J: TRBJ2-1; size: many; CDR3: CASSDDLKGASSYNEQFF; DNA: TGTGCCAGCAGCGATGATCTGAAGGGGGCGAGCTCCTACAATGAGCAGTTCTTC
V: TRBV15; D: TRBD1; J: TRBJ2-2; size: many; CDR3: CATSRVGQGYTGELFF; DNA: TGTGCCACCAGCAGAGTGGGACAGGGGTACACCGGGGAGCTGTTTTTT
V: TRBV5-1; D: .; J: TRBJ2-5; size: many; CDR3: CASSLYEGSEETQYF; DNA: TGCGCCAGCAGCTTGTACGAGGGGTCAGAAGAGACCCAGTACTTC
V: TRBV6-5; D: .; J: TRBJ2-3; size: many; CDR3: CASSYSTGIGTDTQYF; DNA: TGTGCCAGCAGTTACTCGACCGGAATAGGGACAGATACGCAGTATTTT
V: TRBV11-2; D: .; J: TRBJ1-5; size: once; CDR3: CASSLDSVGNQPQHF; DNA: TGTGCCAGCAGCTTAGATTCGGTCGGAAATCAGCCCCAGCATTTT
V: TRBV14; D: .; J: TRBJ2-7; size: .; CDR3: CASSQVETSYEQYF; DNA: TGTGCCAGCAGCCAAGTCGAGACTAGCTACGAGCAGTACTTC
V: TRBV5-1; D: TRBD1; J: TRBJ2-4; size: many; CDR3: CASSLETGTKNIQYF; DNA: TGCGCCAGCAGCTTGGAGACAGGGACCAAAAACATTCAGTACTTC
V: TRBV19; D: TRBD1; J: TRBJ2-5; size: few; CDR3: CASSGQRYQETQYF; DNA: TGTGCCAGTTCGGGACAGCGGTACCAAGAGACCCAGTACTTC
V: TRBV6-1; D: TRBD1; J: TRBJ2-7; size: .; CDR3: CASSERQGAHEQYF; DNA: TGTGCCAGCAGTGAACGTCAGGGGGCCCACGAGCAGTACTTC
V: TRBV5-1; D: TRBD2; J: TRBJ2-5; size: many; CDR3: CASTGLEGETQYF; DNA: TGCGCCAGCACCGGACTAGAGGGAGAGACCCAGTACTTC
V: TRBV3-1; D: TRBD2; J: TRBJ2-7; size: .; CDR3: CASSQDRGLAAFYEQYF; DNA: TGTGCCAGCAGCCAAGACAGGGGACTAGCGGCTTTCTACGAGCAGTACTTC
V: TRBV29-1; D: TRBD2; J: TRBJ2-1; size: many; CDR3: CSASGGLSYNEQFF; DNA: TGCAGCGCCTCGGGAGGCCTCTCCTACAATGAGCAGTTCTTC
V: TRBV4-3; D: .; J: TRBJ1-4; size: .; CDR3: CASSQEHPSTNEKLFF; DNA: TGCGCCAGCAGCCAAGAACACCCTAGTACTAATGAAAAACTGTTTTTT
V: TRBV3-1; D: .; J: TRBJ1-2; size: many; CDR3: CASSQDQKLEGFYGYTF; DNA: TGTGCCAGCAGCCAAGACCAAAAACTCGAAGGCTTCTATGGCTACACCTTC
V: TRBV2; D: .; J: TRBJ2-5; size: .; CDR3: CASAGDSETQYF; DNA: TGTGCCAGCGCCGGGGACTCAGAGACCCAGTACTTC
V: TRBV10-2; D: .; J: TRBJ2-5; size: many; CDR3: CAVRRESGETQYF; DNA: TGCGCCGTAAGAAGAGAGTCTGGGGAGACCCAGTACTTC
V: TRBV4-1; D: TRBD2; J: TRBJ2-5; size: many; CDR3: CASSQTEREQETQYF; DNA: TGCGCCAGCAGCCAGACAGAGCGGGAGCAAGAGACCCAGTACTTC
V: TRBV11-1; D: TRBD2; J: TRBJ2-2; size: many; CDR3: CASSLASGRATGELFF; DNA: TGTGCCAGCAGCTTAGCCAGCGGGAGGGCTACCGGGGAGCTGTTTTTT
V: TRBV5-1; D: .; J: TRBJ2-5; size: few; CDR3: CASSLAQQHQETQYF; DNA: TGCGCCAGCAGCTTGGCGCAACAGCACCAAGAGACCCAGTACTTC
V: TRBV6-4; D: TRBD2; J: TRBJ2-3; size: .; CDR3: CASSEVAGGTDTQYF; DNA: TGTGCCAGCAGTGAAGTAGCGGGGGGCACAGATACGCAGTATTTT
V: TRBV5-1; D: TRBD1; J: TRBJ2-5; size: many; CDR3: CASSLGRGQETQYF; DNA: TGCGCCAGCAGCTTGGGCAGGGGGCAAGAGACCCAGTACTTC
V: TRBV5-1; D: TRBD1; J: TRBJ1-5; size: few; CDR3: CASSSGTGDSNQPQHF; DNA: TGCGCCAGCAGCTCCGGGACAGGAGATAGCAATCAGCCCCAGCATTTT
V: TRBV29-1; D: .; J: TRBJ1-2; size: many; CDR3: CSVEAFGGYTF; DNA: TGCAGCGTTGAAGCTTTTGGGGGCTACACCTTC
V: TRBV2; D: .; J: TRBJ1-3; size: few; CDR3: CASNPHSSGNTIYF; DNA: TGTGCCAGCAACCCGCACAGCTCTGGAAACACCATATATTTT
V: TRBV29-1; D: .; J: TRBJ2-1; size: many; CDR3: CSVEKGLGGGEQFF; DNA: TGCAGCGTTGAAAAAGGACTTGGGGGTGGCGAGCAGTTCTTC
V: TRBV12-3/TRBV12-4; D: .; J: TRBJ1-5; size: many; CDR3: CASKTGYQPQHF; DNA: TGTGCCAGCAAGACAGGCTACCAGCCCCAGCATTTT
V: TRBV28; D: .; J: TRBJ1-2; size: many; CDR3: CASSLSVYGYTF; DNA: TGTGCCAGCAGTTTATCAGTCTATGGCTACACCTTC
V: TRBV3-1; D: TRBD2; J: TRBJ2-1; size: many; CDR3: CASAGRTSGRNEQFF; DNA: TGTGCCTCCGCAGGCCGGACTAGCGGGAGGAATGAGCAGTTCTTC
V: TRBV5-1; D: TRBD1; J: TRBJ1-2; size: few; CDR3: CASSLPGQGRRGYTF; DNA: TGCGCCAGCAGCTTGCCGGGACAGGGACGGCGAGGCTACACCTTC
V: TRBV28; D: .; J: TRBJ1-5; size: few; CDR3: CASSYLYSQHF; DNA: TGTGCCAGCAGTTATCTATATTCCCAGCATTTT
V: TRBV4-2; D: TRBD1; J: TRBJ2-3; size: many; CDR3: CASSQSGQGPTDTQYF; DNA: TGTGCCAGCAGCCAATCCGGACAGGGGCCCACAGATACGCAGTATTTT